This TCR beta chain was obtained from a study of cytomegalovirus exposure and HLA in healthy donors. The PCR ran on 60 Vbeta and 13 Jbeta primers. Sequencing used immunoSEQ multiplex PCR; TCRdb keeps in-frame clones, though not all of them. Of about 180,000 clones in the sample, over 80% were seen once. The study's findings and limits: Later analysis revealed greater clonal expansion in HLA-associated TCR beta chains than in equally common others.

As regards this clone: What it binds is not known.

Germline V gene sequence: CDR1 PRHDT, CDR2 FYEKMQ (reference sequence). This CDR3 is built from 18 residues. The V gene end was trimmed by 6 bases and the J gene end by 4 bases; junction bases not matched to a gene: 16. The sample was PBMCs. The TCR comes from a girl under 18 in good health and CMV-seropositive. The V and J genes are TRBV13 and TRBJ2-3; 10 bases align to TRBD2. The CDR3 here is CASSPYPAGGGLPDTQYF. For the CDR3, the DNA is TGTGCCAGCAGTCCCTACCCAGCGGGAGGGGGCTTGCCAGATACGCAGTATTTT.